One and the same sample provided the 7 T cell receptor beta chains below, sequenced in a study of PD-1 blockade in classical Hodgkin lymphoma. Noted time point: cycle 4 day 1 (C4D1), after 5 to 7 weeks of nivolumab. Each of the patients experienced relapse following autologous stem cell transplantation, and their brentuximab vedotin exposure differed. Magnetic negative selection served to purify CD4+ T cells out of PBMCs that had been thawed. Clones were sequenced by immunoSEQ multiplex PCR, and TCRdb holds only the in-frame ones, with some missing. The sample lists some 9,100 clones; roughly 83% were seen once. The sample in question was CD4+ T cells from blood, obtained before the fourth cycle of nivolumab. The source is a human donor with classical Hodgkin lymphoma.

This clone has only a few counts. The chain carries TRBV4-1 and TRBJ1-6; D is uncertain. The V and J ends lost 2 bases and 4 bases respectively, with 12 bases between them. The CDR3 covers 16 residues. Germline lookup yields CDR1 MGHRA and CDR2 YSYEKL. This CDR3 is CASSQMDLVYNSPLHF. Here the CDR3 DNA reads TGCGCCAGCAGCCAAATGGACCTGGTTTATAATTCACCCCTCCACTTT.

V usage is TRBV7-3 and J usage is TRBJ2-3, with D possibly TRBD1 on 6 matching bases. Germline CDR1 SGHTA, CDR2 FQGTGA. Trimming removed 6 bases at V and 6 bases at J, with 19 bases between. The CDR3 runs 15 residues. CDR3 DNA: TGTGCCAGCAGTCCACAGGGTGCGGTCAGGGATACGCAGTATTTT. This sequence encodes CASSPQGAVRDTQYF. Based on the CDR3 plus reference TRBV7-3 and TRBJ2-3, the full variable domain is GAGVSQTPSNKVTEKGKYVELRCDPISGHTALYWYRQSLGQGPEFLIYFQGTGAADDSGLPNDRFFAVRPEGSVSTLKIQRTERGDSAVYLCASSPQGAVRDTQYFGPGTRLTVL.

The rearrangement links TRBV6-5 to TRBJ1-6, with TRBD1 as a possible D gene (5 bases). CDR3 length: 13 amino acids. Trimming cost V 8 bases and J 7 bases, with 12 bases left between them. CDR1 is MNHEY and CDR2 is SVGAGI in the germline V gene. The CDR3 reads CASRGGSNSPLHF. The CDR3 DNA follows: TGTGCCAGCCGGGGGGGGTCAAATTCACCCCTCCACTTT.

This chain connects TRBV27 to TRBJ2-3; 11 nucleotides align to TRBD1. Germline CDR1 is MNHEY and CDR2 is SMNVEV (reference sequence). The CDR3 sequence is 15 residues long. Trimming removed 9 bases from V and 4 bases from J; junction bases left unmatched: 9. The CDR3 is CASSPGQGDADTQYF. CDR3 DNA: TGTGCCAGTTCCCCGGGACAGGGGGACGCAGATACGCAGTATTTT.

The V call is TRBV30, the J call TRBJ1-5; maybe TRBD1 (5 bases). The ends were cut back, 2 bases at V and 1 base at J, with 18 bases in the middle. The CDR3 length is 17 residues. The germline V gene has CDR1 GTSNPN and CDR2 SVGIG (reference sequence). The DNA of the CDR3 is TGTGCCTGGAGTTCGCCCGGGACCTTCCGGAGCAATCAGCCCCAGCATTTT. Translation: CAWSSPGTFRSNQPQHF.

The chain couples TRBV14 to TRBJ2-1, with D possibly being TRBD1 or TRBD2 (6 bases each). CDR3 length equals 16 residues. The germline V gene has CDR1 SGHDN and CDR2 FVKESK. Trimming cost V 0 bases and J 2 bases, with 11 bases left between them. The CDR3 DNA reads TGTGCCAGCAGCCAAGATCGGGGGACAACCTACAATGAGCAGTTCTTC. This translates into CASSQDRGTTYNEQFF.

This sequence joins TRBV30 and TRBJ2-1; TRBD2 aligns across 8 bases. The CDR3 covers 14 residues. With 7 bases clipped from V and 8 bases from J, the junction kept 13 bases outside the gene matches. Germline CDR1 reads GTSNPN; CDR2 reads SVGIG (reference sequence). Here the CDR3 reads CASSSRTSLYEQFF. DNA of the CDR3: TGTGCCTCTTCGTCTCGGACTAGCCTCTATGAGCAGTTCTTC.